This T cell receptor (beta chain) originates from a study of blood T cell repertoires in COVID-19. Study processing details: Quantification of nucleated cells was approximated via reference gene primer amplification. The assay was immunoSEQ multiplex PCR, and TCRdb's table has in-frame clones only and misses some. The V and J calls and clone size are taken from that table; D and trimming were inferred from the DNA. The data contain fewer than 350,000 clones, around 81% of them seen just once; the ten biggest clones take up less than 3%. Only one count was recorded for this clone. Germline V CDR1 and CDR2: SGHNT, YYREEE (reference sequence). This CDR3 has 16 residues. V lost 1 base, J lost 4 bases, and 10 bases stayed unmatched.

This clonotype originated in a woman aged 55-70 years with active or convalescent COVID-19. This chain uses TRBV5-4 with TRBJ2-5; 7 bases match TRBD2. The specimen sequenced was peripheral blood. The CDR3 spells CASSLRQGGIVETQYF. Written as DNA, the CDR3 is TGTGCCAGCAGCTTGAGGCAGGGAGGGATCGTAGAGACCCAGTACTTC.